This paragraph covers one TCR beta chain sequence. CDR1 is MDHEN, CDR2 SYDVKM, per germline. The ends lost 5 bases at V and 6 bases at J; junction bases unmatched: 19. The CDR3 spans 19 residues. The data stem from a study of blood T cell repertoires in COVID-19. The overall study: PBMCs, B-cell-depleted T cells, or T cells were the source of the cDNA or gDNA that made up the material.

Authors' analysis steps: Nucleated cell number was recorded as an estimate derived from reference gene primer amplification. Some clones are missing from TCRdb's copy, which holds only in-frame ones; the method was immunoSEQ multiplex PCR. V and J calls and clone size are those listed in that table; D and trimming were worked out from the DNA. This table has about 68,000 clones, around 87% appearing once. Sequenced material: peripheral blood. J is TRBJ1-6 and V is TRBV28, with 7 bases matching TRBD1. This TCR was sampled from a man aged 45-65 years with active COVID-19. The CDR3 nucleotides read TGTGCCAGCAGTGAGAGGGACAGAAACAACTTTAGGGGTAATTCACCCCTCCACTTT. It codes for CASSERDRNNFRGNSPLHF.